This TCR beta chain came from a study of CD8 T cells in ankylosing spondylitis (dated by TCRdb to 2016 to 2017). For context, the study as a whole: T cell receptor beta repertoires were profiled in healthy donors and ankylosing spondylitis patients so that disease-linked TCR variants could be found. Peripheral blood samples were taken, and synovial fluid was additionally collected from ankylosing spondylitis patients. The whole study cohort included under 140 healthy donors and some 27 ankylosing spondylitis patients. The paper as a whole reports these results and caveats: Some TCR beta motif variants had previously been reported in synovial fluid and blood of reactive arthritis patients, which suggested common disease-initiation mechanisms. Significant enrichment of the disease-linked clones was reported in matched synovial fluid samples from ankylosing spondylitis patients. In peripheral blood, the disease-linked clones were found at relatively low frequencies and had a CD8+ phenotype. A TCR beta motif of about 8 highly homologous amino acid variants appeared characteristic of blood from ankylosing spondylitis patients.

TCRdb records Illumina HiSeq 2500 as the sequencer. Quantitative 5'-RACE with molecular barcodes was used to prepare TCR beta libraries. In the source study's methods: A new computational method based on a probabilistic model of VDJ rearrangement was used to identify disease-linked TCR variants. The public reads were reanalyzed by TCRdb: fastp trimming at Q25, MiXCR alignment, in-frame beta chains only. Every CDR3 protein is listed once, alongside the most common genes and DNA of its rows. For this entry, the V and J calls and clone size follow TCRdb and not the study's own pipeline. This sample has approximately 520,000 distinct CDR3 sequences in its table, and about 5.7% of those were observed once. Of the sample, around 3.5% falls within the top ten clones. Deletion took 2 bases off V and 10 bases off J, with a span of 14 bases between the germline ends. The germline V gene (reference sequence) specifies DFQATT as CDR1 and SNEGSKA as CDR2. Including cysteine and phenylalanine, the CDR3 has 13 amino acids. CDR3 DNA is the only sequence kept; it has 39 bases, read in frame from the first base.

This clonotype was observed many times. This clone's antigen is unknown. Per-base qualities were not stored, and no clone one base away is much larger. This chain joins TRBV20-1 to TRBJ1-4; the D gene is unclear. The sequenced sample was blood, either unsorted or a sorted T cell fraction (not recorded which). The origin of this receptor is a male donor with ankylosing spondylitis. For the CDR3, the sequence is CSARTPGLGKLFF. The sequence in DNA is TGCAGTGCTAGAACCCCCGGCCTTGGAAAACTGTTTTTT.